Sequencing of this T cell receptor beta chain was carried out in a study of blood T cell repertoires in COVID-19. On the study more broadly: The United States, Italy and Spain provided the acute and convalescent COVID-19 samples. T cells, B-cell-depleted T cells, or PBMCs provided the cDNA or gDNA that served as material.

There are 16 residues in the CDR3. The V gene end was trimmed by 3 bases and the J gene end by 7 bases; junction bases not matched to a gene: 11. CDR1 is LNHDA, CDR2 SQIVND, per germline (reference sequence). Per the original methods: Amplification with reference gene primers provided the estimates of nucleated cell counts. Sequencing used immunoSEQ multiplex PCR; TCRdb keeps in-frame clones, though not all of them. The DNA was the basis for D and trimming; V, J and clone size are from that table. The sample contains tens of thousands of clones, 75% to 85% of which appear only once. The genes are TRBV19 and TRBJ2-2; 7 positions agree with TRBD2. Sequencing used peripheral blood. This receptor was obtained from a woman older than 75 with acute or convalescent COVID-19. The CDR3 protein is CASSIPRGEVGGELFF. The CDR3, as DNA: TGTGCCAGTAGTATCCCCCGGGGGGAAGTTGGCGGGGAGCTGTTTTTT.